The 29 T cell receptor beta chains below come from one sample, sequenced in a study of blood T cell repertoires in COVID-19. Repertoires were generated with immunoSEQ multiplex PCR, while TCRdb's copy carries only in-frame clones and drops some. The sample includes hundreds of thousands of clones, around 90% seen only once; the top ten take around 3.5%. Sequenced sample: peripheral blood. These receptors came from a woman under 30 who had recovered from COVID-19.

The CDR3 DNA follows: TGTGCCAGCAGTTACTTGGGGGCTTTCAATCAGCCCCAGCATTTT. It translates to CASSYLGAFNQPQHF. The chain joins TRBV6-2 or TRBV6-3 to TRBJ1-5; weak D call: TRBD1 (6 bases). Trimming removed 1 base at V and 3 bases at J, with 10 bases between. Germline V CDR1 and CDR2: MNHEY, SVGEGT. The length of the CDR3 is 15 residues.

The rearrangement joins TRBV11-2 to TRBJ2-1, with unresolved D. The CDR3 contains 11 residues. V was shortened by 5 bases and J by 5 bases, with 4 bases between the two germline ends. Germline assignment: CDR1 SGHAT and CDR2 FQNNGV. CDR3 sequence (DNA): TGTGCCAGCAGCCCGGACAATGAGCAGTTCTTC. Translation: CASSPDNEQFF.

This chain joins TRBV5-1 and TRBJ1-3; D gene unclear. Germline V gene sequence: CDR1 SGHRS, CDR2 YFSETQ. CDR3 length: 11 amino acids. V was pared by 8 bases and J by 4 bases, with 7 bases between. CDR3 sequence (DNA): TGCGCCAGTCGCCAGGGAAACACCATATATTTT. As protein: CASRQGNTIYF.

The J gene is TRBJ2-3, the V gene TRBV5-1; TRBD2 matches 8 bases. J was trimmed by 0 bases and V by 5 bases; bases with no gene match: 5. This CDR3 has 15 residues. Looked up from germline, CDR1 is SGHRS and CDR2 is YFSETQ. CDR3 nucleotide sequence: TGCGCCAGCAGAAATATAGCGGGAAGCACAGATACGCAGTATTTT. Residues: CASRNIAGSTDTQYF.

This chain joins TRBV4-1 and TRBJ2-5; the match to TRBD2 covers 9 bases. CDR1 is MGHRA and CDR2 is YSYEKL in the germline V gene. CDR3 length equals 16 residues. Losses at the gene ends were 1 base for V and 3 bases for J; bases not matched to a gene: 6. CDR3 bases: TGCGCCAGCAGCCAAGTTCTGCTAGCGGGAAAAGAGACCCAGTACTTC. Amino acids: CASSQVLLAGKETQYF.

The rearrangement links TRBV6-2 or TRBV6-3 to TRBJ2-1; 16 bases agree with TRBD2. Losses at the gene ends were 2 bases for V and 9 bases for J; bases not matched to a gene: 10. CDR1 is MNHEY and CDR2 is SVGEGT in the germline V gene. The CDR3 sequence is 18 residues long. As DNA, the CDR3 is TGTGCCAGCAGTTACCTTCCGGGACTAGCGGGAGGGCCTAGTGAGCAGTTCTTC. Translating gives CASSYLPGLAGGPSEQFF.

The chain has TRBV6-2 or TRBV6-3 and TRBJ1-5; D is unclear. Trimming shortened V by 2 bases and J by 2 bases, and 25 bases separated the two germline ends. The CDR3 runs to 20 residues. Per the germline V gene, CDR1 is MNHEY and CDR2 is SVGEGT. The CDR3 here is CASSYKAGEGTLLGNQPQHF. CDR3 nucleotide sequence: TGTGCCAGCAGTTACAAGGCAGGCGAGGGTACGTTATTAGGCAATCAGCCCCAGCATTTT.

The chain joins TRBV11-2 to TRBJ1-1; D gene ambiguous. Trimming removed 5 bases from V and 5 bases from J, with 18 bases in between. Germline V CDR1 and CDR2: SGHAT, FQNNGV. CDR3 length: 15 amino acids. Written as DNA, the CDR3 is TGTGCCAGCAGCCTGCTCCCCGGGGTGGGTACTGAAGCTTTCTTT. This sequence encodes CASSLLPGVGTEAFF.

The chain uses TRBV4-3 and TRBJ2-1; the match to TRBD1 covers 12 bases. The CDR3 runs to 15 residues. J was trimmed by 7 bases and V by 4 bases; bases with no gene match: 5. Per germline, CDR1 LGHNA and CDR2 YSLEER. Written as DNA, the CDR3 is TGCGCCAGCAGCCCCGGGACAGGGGGCTTGAATGAGCAGTTCTTC. This sequence encodes CASSPGTGGLNEQFF.

This chain uses TRBV28 with TRBJ2-5; 8 positions agree with TRBD2. Germline V CDR1 and CDR2: MDHEN, SYDVKM. Unmatched junction bases numbered 13, after V lost 5 bases and J lost 5 bases. The CDR3 is made up of 16 amino acids. For the CDR3, the DNA is TGTGCCAGCAGTGGTCGCAGAGCGGGAGTCGGGGAGACCCAGTACTTC. Its translation is CASSGRRAGVGETQYF.

V gene TRBV27 combines with J gene TRBJ2-2; D may be TRBD2 (6 bases). V lost 3 bases and J 9 bases, leaving 23 bases between the germline ends. Germline V gives CDR1 MNHEY, CDR2 SMNVEV (reference sequence). This CDR3 has 17 residues. The CDR3 reads CASSFSNSGLAGRELFF. The CDR3 bases are TGTGCCAGCAGTTTTTCCAACTCGGGACTGGCCGGCCGGGAGCTGTTTTTT.

The V gene is TRBV27, the J gene TRBJ2-3; D is unresolved. V was cut by 2 bases and J by 0 bases, with 6 bases left in between. Germline CDR1 reads MNHEY; CDR2 reads SMNVEV (reference sequence). The CDR3 is 14 residues long. The CDR3 DNA sequence: TGTGCCAGCAGTTTACTCTTCAGCACAGATACGCAGTATTTT. Protein product: CASSLLFSTDTQYF.

The chain is built from TRBV25-1 and TRBJ2-2, with a tentative D call TRBD1 (6 bases). Trimming took 4 bases from V and 1 from J, leaving 13 bases between them. This CDR3 is 16 amino acids long. Looked up from germline, CDR1 is MGHDK and CDR2 is SYGVNS. The DNA of the CDR3 is TGTGCCAGCAGTGGGACAGCGGAATTGAACACCGGGGAGCTGTTTTTT. Residues: CASSGTAELNTGELFF.

This rearrangement joins TRBV6-2 or TRBV6-3 to TRBJ1-2; D uncertain. Trimming pared 5 bases from V and 4 bases from J, leaving 8 bases between. The CDR3 is 12 amino acids. Germline-derived CDR1 and CDR2 are MNHEY and SVGEGT. CDR3 amino acids: CASSEVRYGYTF. In nucleotides, the CDR3 is TGTGCCAGCAGTGAGGTCCGCTATGGCTACACCTTC.

CDR3 DNA sequence: TGTGCCAGCAGCTTGGGTCGCGAGCAGTACGTC. Translated: CASSLGREQYV. The chain links TRBV5-6 to TRBJ2-7; D is unresolved. V was pared by 0 bases and J by 6 bases, with 4 bases between. Germline CDR1 SGHDT, CDR2 YYEEEE. The CDR3 consists of 11 residues.

This rearrangement joins TRBV6-5 to TRBJ2-5, with TRBD2 identical over 7 bases. The CDR3 covers 14 residues. The germline V gene has CDR1 MNHEY and CDR2 SVGAGI. J was trimmed by 4 bases and V by 2 bases; bases with no gene match: 4. CDR3 sequence (DNA): TGTGCCAGCAGTTACCGGGGGGAGGGAGAGACCCAGTACTTC. This encodes CASSYRGEGETQYF.

The chain carries TRBV20-1 and TRBJ1-1, with a weak D call TRBD1 (6 bases). The V gene lost 3 bases and the J gene lost 10 bases, with 15 bases spanning the gap. CDR1 DFQATT and CDR2 SNEGSKA come from the germline V gene (reference sequence). The CDR3 has 12 amino acids. The CDR3 spells CSASPQGIGAFF. CDR3 DNA: TGCAGTGCTAGTCCCCAGGGGATAGGAGCTTTCTTT.

The rearrangement uses TRBV27 and TRBJ2-3, with 7 bases that match TRBD2. V trimming: 6 bases; J trimming: 4 bases; junction bases outside the gene matches: 7. Germline values: CDR1 MNHEY, CDR2 SMNVEV (reference sequence). The CDR3 contains 14 residues. The chain's CDR3 is CASSFDGLADTQYF. CDR3 in DNA: TGTGCCAGCAGCTTCGATGGACTAGCAGATACGCAGTATTTT.

This clone was counted a single time. This chain links TRBV29-1 with TRBJ2-1; 8 bases agree with TRBD1. The CDR3 sequence is 11 residues long. The junction had 2 bases not matched to a gene; V was cut back by 7 bases and J by 6 bases. Germline V lookup: CDR1 SQVTM, CDR2 ANQGSEA. The CDR3 protein is CSGDRGNEQFF. CDR3 bases: TGCAGCGGCGACAGGGGCAATGAGCAGTTCTTC.

The chain has TRBV12-3 or TRBV12-4 and TRBJ2-7; 8 nucleotides match TRBD2. This CDR3 has 12 amino acids. V lost 5 bases, J lost 9 bases, and 6 bases stayed unmatched. The CDR3, as DNA: TGTGCCAGCAGTCCCGGGGGGGGCGTGCAGTACGTC. Its protein is CASSPGGGVQYV.

V gene TRBV30 combines with J gene TRBJ1-1; the D gene is possibly TRBD1 (5 bases). Germline V CDR1 and CDR2: GTSNPN, SVGIG (reference sequence). The CDR3 is 14 amino acids. The V end lost 5 bases, the J end lost 5 bases, and 18 bases lay between the germline ends. The CDR3 is CAWGRLGLGTEAFF. CDR3 nucleotide sequence: TGTGCCTGGGGACGACTGGGACTTGGGACTGAAGCTTTCTTT.

The V gene is TRBV12-3 or TRBV12-4, the J gene TRBJ1-1; 8 bases line up with TRBD1. The trim removed 5 bases at V and 7 bases at J, leaving 3 bases unmatched. The CDR3 runs to 12 residues. CDR3 in DNA: TGTGCCAGCAGTAGACAGGGGAGTGAAGCTTTCTTT. It codes for CASSRQGSEAFF.

This chain uses TRBV6-1 with TRBJ1-2, with D hard to call. Germline CDR1 MNHNS, CDR2 SASEGT. The length of the CDR3 is 16 residues. Trimming removed 0 bases at V and 4 bases at J, with 15 bases between. Here the CDR3 reads CASSEAEGGPFYGYTF. The CDR3 nucleotides are TGTGCCAGCAGTGAAGCGGAGGGAGGCCCATTCTATGGCTACACCTTC.

This chain joins TRBV7-2 and TRBJ1-1; tentative D call: TRBD1 (6 bases). The V gene's germline CDR1 is SGHTA and CDR2 FQGNSA. The length of the CDR3 is 15 residues. With 6 bases removed from V and 3 bases from J, the gap between germline ends came to 17 bases. DNA of the CDR3: TGTGCCAGCAGACCTCAGGGGAACGGTGACACTGAAGCTTTCTTT. Translated: CASRPQGNGDTEAFF. Supplemented by reference TRBV7-2 and TRBJ1-1, the full variable domain reads GAGVSQSPSNKVTEKGKDVELRCDPISGHTALYWYRQSLGQGLEFLIYFQGNSAPDKSGLPSDRFSAERTGGSVSTLTIQRTQQEDSAVYLCASRPQGNGDTEAFFGQGTRLTVV.

The chain recombines TRBV5-1 with TRBJ2-3; perhaps TRBD2 as D (5 bases). Trimming shortened V by 3 bases and J by 0 bases, and 8 bases separated the two germline ends. Germline-derived CDR1 and CDR2 are SGHRS and YFSETQ. This CDR3 spans 14 amino acids. The CDR3 DNA reads TGCGCCAGCAGCTCTGGCGGGAGCACAGATACGCAGTATTTT. Translating it yields CASSSGGSTDTQYF.

V is TRBV29-1 and J is TRBJ1-2; 8 positions match TRBD1. V shed 4 bases, J shed 7 bases, and the junction held 8 bases outside the gene matches. Looked up from germline, CDR1 is SQVTM and CDR2 is ANQGSEA. This CDR3 has 13 residues. Here the CDR3 DNA reads TGCAGCGTTGTGTCAGGGGGCGAGGGTGGCTACACCTTC. Translation gives CSVVSGGEGGYTF.

The rearrangement links TRBV4-3 to TRBJ2-1; D may be TRBD2 (6 bases). The CDR3 runs to 15 residues. Germline CDR1 LGHNA, CDR2 YSLEER. V lost 1 base to trimming and J lost 7 bases, with 14 bases between them. This chain's CDR3 is CASSQAWRGRNEQFF. DNA of the CDR3: TGCGCCAGCAGCCAAGCATGGCGAGGGAGGAATGAGCAGTTCTTC.

The V call is TRBV5-1, the J call TRBJ2-5; the D gene is possibly TRBD2 (5 bases). The CDR3 has 24 residues. The germline V gene encodes CDR1 SGHRS and CDR2 YFSETQ. V gave up 2 bases and J gave up 1 base, with 39 bases separating them. As DNA, the CDR3 is TGCGCCAGCAGCTTACCTGGGCCACCAAGACCTCAAAGGGCCCTACGGGGTTCCCAAGAGACCCAGTACTTC. Its protein product is CASSLPGPPRPQRALRGSQETQYF.

The J gene is TRBJ1-1, the V gene TRBV29-1; 8 bases line up with TRBD1. Germline-derived CDR1 and CDR2 are SQVTM and ANQGSEA. The CDR3 extends over 14 amino acids. Trimming cost V 8 bases and J 9 bases; bases outside gene matches: 17. The CDR3 loop reads CSFLGKTRGLQAFF. CDR3 in DNA: TGCAGCTTTTTGGGAAAGACCAGGGGGCTACAAGCTTTCTTT.